One sample yielded the 3 T cell receptor beta chains listed below, sequenced in a study of blood T cell repertoires in COVID-19. Profiled with immunoSEQ multiplex PCR; TCRdb holds only in-frame clones, not every one. The sample lists 200,000 to 250,000 clones, about 85% occurring once. The sample comprised PBMCs or T cells enriched from blood (not recorded which). The source is a young man who had recovered from COVID-19.

V and J are TRBV3-1 (or the pseudogene TRBV3-2) and TRBJ2-7; the D gene is possibly TRBD2 (6 bases). V was pared by 4 bases and J by 2 bases, with 18 bases between. The germline V gene has CDR1 LGHDT and CDR2 YNNKEL (reference sequence). This CDR3 has 16 residues. CDR3 DNA sequence: TGTGCCAGCAGCCGCCGGGAAGCGGGCACCACCTACGAGCAGTACTTC. It specifies CASSRREAGTTYEQYF.

This chain links TRBV18 with TRBJ2-3, with 10 nucleotides matching TRBD2. There are 16 residues in the CDR3. Germline V gene lookup returns CDR1 KGHSH and CDR2 LQKENI. After removal of 3 bases from V and 3 bases from J, the junction contained 6 bases not matched to a gene. The chain's CDR3 is CASSPNERGGTDTQYF. CDR3 nucleotides: TGTGCCAGCTCACCGAATGAGCGGGGGGGTACAGATACGCAGTATTTT.

This chain links TRBV19 with TRBJ1-2, with 7 positions matching TRBD1. The V gene end was trimmed by 4 bases and the J gene end by 2 bases; junction bases not matched to a gene: 1. The CDR3 length is 13 residues. Germline assignment: CDR1 LNHDA and CDR2 SQIVND (reference sequence). The CDR3 nucleotides read TGTGCCAGTAGTACAGGGGGGAACTATGGCTACACCTTC. It translates to CASSTGGNYGYTF. Together with reference TRBV19 and TRBJ1-2, the CDR3 gives the full variable domain: DGGITQSPKYLFRKEGQNVTLSCEQNLNHDAMYWYRQDPGQGLRLIYYSQIVNDFQKGDIAEGYSVSREKKESFPLTVTSAQKNPTAFYLCASSTGGNYGYTFGSGTRLTVV.